The 9 T cell receptor beta chains below were found in one sample sequenced in a study of CD8 T cells in Susac syndrome. Random hexamers served to reverse transcribe roughly 0.5 to 1 ug RNA. TCRdb itself ran the immunoSEQ multiplex PCR reads through MiXCR, one entry per CDR3 protein. Of some 150,000 distinct CDR3 sequences in the sample, 95% were seen once. Sequenced input: CD4+ T cells from PBMCs. The receptors here all came from a human donor with Susac syndrome.

The V and J genes are TRBV30 and TRBJ2-1; 10 positions match TRBD1. V shed 2 bases, J shed 3 bases, and the junction held 7 bases outside the gene matches. CDR1 and CDR2 (germline): GTSNPN, SVGIG (reference sequence). The CDR3 has 16 amino acids. The CDR3 sequence: CAWSSSWDRGYNEQFF. CDR3 sequence (DNA): TGTGCCTGGAGTTCGTCCTGGGACAGGGGCTACAATGAGCAGTTCTTC. Full variable domain (remainder filled in from reference TRBV30 and TRBJ2-1): SQTIHQWPATLVQPVGSPLSLECTVEGTSNPNLYWYRQAAGRGLQLLFYSVGIGQISSEVPQNLSASRPQDRQFILSSKKLLLSDSGFYLCAWSSSWDRGYNEQFFGPGTRLTVL.

The chain couples TRBV20-1 to TRBJ2-7, with D tentatively TRBD2 (6 bases). V lost 0 bases, J lost 1 base, and 10 bases lay in between. Germline V gives CDR1 DFQATT, CDR2 SNEGSKA (reference sequence). The CDR3 has 14 amino acids. CDR3 nucleotide sequence: TGCAGTGCTAGAGACCACCGGGGGTCCTACGAGCAGTACTTC. The encoded protein is CSARDHRGSYEQYF.

The rearrangement links TRBV28 to TRBJ2-7; tentatively, D is TRBD1 (5 bases). Trimming shortened V by 4 bases and J by 6 bases, and 13 bases separated the two germline ends. The CDR3 has 13 amino acids. CDR1 is MDHEN and CDR2 is SYDVKM in the germline V gene. The CDR3 here is CASSYPARAEQYF. The CDR3 coding sequence is TGTGCCAGCAGTTATCCCGCCAGGGCCGAGCAGTACTTC.

The gene calls are TRBV15 and TRBJ2-7; no firm D call. Germline V CDR1 and CDR2: LNHNV, YYDKDF (reference sequence). The V end lost 3 bases, the J end lost 4 bases, and 13 bases lay between the germline ends. The CDR3 has 14 amino acids. The CDR3 coding sequence is TGTGCCACCAGCAGGCGGCCCCGACGATACGAGCAGTACTTC. It codes for CATSRRPRRYEQYF.

The gene calls are TRBV29-1 and TRBJ2-5, with D unclear. V was trimmed by 7 bases and J by 5 bases, leaving 8 bases between them. The germline CDR1 and CDR2 sequences are SQVTM and ANQGSEA. CDR3 size: 10 residues. The CDR3 DNA sequence: TGCAGCGCCTACATGGAGACCCAGTACTTC. This translates into CSAYMETQYF.

The chain employs TRBV9 and TRBJ1-5, with D perhaps matching TRBD1 (5 bases). The V gene lost 4 bases and the J gene lost 0 bases, with 11 bases spanning the gap. From germline, CDR1 is SGDLS and CDR2 YYNGEE. The length of the CDR3 is 15 residues. The chain's CDR3 is CASSQGFSSNQPQHF. DNA for the CDR3: TGTGCCAGCAGCCAGGGCTTTTCTAGCAATCAGCCCCAGCATTTT. Variable domain in full (rest from reference TRBV9 and TRBJ1-5): DSGVTQTPKHLITATGQRVTLRCSPRSGDLSVYWYQQSLDQGLQFLIQYYNGEERAKGNILERFSAQQFPDLHSELNLSSLELGDSALYFCASSQGFSSNQPQHFGDGTRLSIL.

This clonotype was recorded a few times. The CDR3 DNA sequence: TGTGCCTGGAGTGTACACAGGAACACTGAAGCTTTCTTT. This codes for CAWSVHRNTEAFF. V is TRBV30 and J is TRBJ1-1; the D is unclear. Germline V gene sequence: CDR1 GTSNPN, CDR2 SVGIG (reference sequence). The CDR3 spans 13 residues. Trimming took off 0 bases at V and 1 base at J, with 6 bases between the two ends.

The CDR3 region has the DNA TGCAGTGCTAGAATGGGACAAGGAACAAATGAAAAACTGTTTTTT. Residues: CSARMGQGTNEKLFF. The chain links TRBV20-1 to TRBJ1-4; the D gene is possibly TRBD1 (6 bases). The V gene's germline CDR1 is DFQATT and CDR2 SNEGSKA (reference sequence). Between the trimmed V and J ends, which lost 2 bases and 5 bases, there was a span of 15 bases. The CDR3 is 15 residues long.

The J gene is TRBJ2-7, the V gene TRBV7-2, with a weak D call TRBD1 (5 bases). Germline loops: CDR1 SGHTA, CDR2 FQGNSA. The CDR3 has 14 amino acids. Trimming left V 6 bases short and J 2 bases short, with 14 bases between. The CDR3 sequence is CASRSREIAYEQYF. The CDR3 DNA reads TGTGCCAGCAGATCCAGGGAAATCGCCTACGAGCAGTACTTC.